These T cell receptor beta chains were read from a single sample in a study of T cells in Graves' hyperthyroidism and ophthalmopathy. MiXCR, run by TCRdb on the multiplex PCR reads, gives a single entry per CDR3 protein. In the table there are just under 750,000 distinct CDR3 sequences, over 35% of which are singletons. Sequencing was done on a sample of blood. These TCRs come from a woman aged 40-49 years with Graves' hyperthyroidism. Each CDR3 is given with its conserved first and last residue. A D gene is named only where the DNA matches it firmly. Some rows have no size entry. The others give once, few or many, or a class for an expanded clone.

j_gene: TRBJ1-6
v_gene: TRBV29-1
abundance: once
d_gene: -
CDR3aa: CSLVSVGLSPLHF
CDR3nt: TGCAGCTTAGTATCAGTCGGCTTATCACCCCTCCACTTT

j_gene: TRBJ2-3
v_gene: TRBV7-9
abundance: -
d_gene: TRBD2
CDR3aa: CASSLEGLAPRTDTQYF
CDR3nt: TGTGCCAGCAGCTTAGAGGGACTAGCCCCTCGCACAGATACGCAGTATTTT

j_gene: TRBJ2-5
v_gene: TRBV6-5
abundance: few
d_gene: -
CDR3aa: CASSNEGGISETQYF
CDR3nt: TGTGCCAGCAGCAATGAAGGGGGGATTTCAGAGACCCAGTACTTC

j_gene: TRBJ1-2
v_gene: TRBV5-5
abundance: -
d_gene: TRBD1
CDR3aa: CASSRRQGEGGYGYTF
CDR3nt: TGTGCCAGCAGCCGTAGACAGGGAGAAGGAGGCTATGGCTACACCTTC

j_gene: TRBJ1-2
v_gene: TRBV20-1
abundance: -
d_gene: TRBD1
CDR3aa: CSARLGQSSNYGYTF
CDR3nt: TGCAGTGCTAGGCTGGGACAGTCTTCTAACTATGGCTACACCTTC

j_gene: TRBJ1-2
v_gene: TRBV10-3
abundance: -
d_gene: -
CDR3aa: CAISDQGSGYTF
CDR3nt: TGTGCCATCAGTGATCAGGGCTCTGGCTACACCTTC

j_gene: TRBJ2-6
v_gene: TRBV10-3
abundance: -
d_gene: -
CDR3aa: CAILGLSANVLTF
CDR3nt: TGTGCCATCCTGGGCTTGAGCGCCAACGTCCTGACTTTC

j_gene: TRBJ1-5
v_gene: TRBV27
abundance: few
d_gene: -
CDR3aa: CASSPRPGPSNQPQHF
CDR3nt: TGTGCCAGCAGTCCAAGGCCTGGACCTAGCAATCAGCCCCAGCATTTT

j_gene: TRBJ2-7
v_gene: TRBV10-2
abundance: many
d_gene: -
CDR3aa: CASTGLSSYEQYF
CDR3nt: TGCGCCAGCACCGGTCTTAGCTCCTACGAGCAGTACTTC

j_gene: TRBJ1-2
v_gene: TRBV12-3/TRBV12-4
abundance: many
d_gene: -
CDR3aa: CASSTRPLPYGYTF
CDR3nt: TGTGCCAGCAGCACCAGACCGCTCCCCTATGGCTACACCTTC

j_gene: TRBJ2-7
v_gene: TRBV7-9
abundance: -
d_gene: TRBD2
CDR3aa: CASSQREGRNYEQYF
CDR3nt: TGTGCCAGCAGCCAGAGGGAGGGAAGGAACTACGAGCAGTACTTC

j_gene: TRBJ2-2
v_gene: TRBV6-5
abundance: -
d_gene: -
CDR3aa: CASSKGVNTGELFF
CDR3nt: TGTGCCAGCAGTAAAGGGGTGAACACCGGGGAGCTGTTTTTT

j_gene: TRBJ2-7
v_gene: TRBV28
abundance: -
d_gene: TRBD2
CDR3aa: CASSFLTSKGSYEQYF
CDR3nt: TGTGCCAGCAGTTTTCTGACTAGCAAGGGGTCCTACGAGCAGTACTTC

j_gene: TRBJ1-2
v_gene: TRBV3-1
abundance: few
d_gene: -
CDR3aa: CASSQELEGSSAF
CDR3nt: TGTGCCAGCAGCCAAGAGCTCGAGGGGTCTAGCGCCTTC

j_gene: TRBJ1-2
v_gene: TRBV12-3/TRBV12-4
abundance: many
d_gene: -
CDR3aa: CASSFVPGYGYTF
CDR3nt: TGTGCCAGCAGTTTCGTCCCAGGCTATGGCTACACCTTC

j_gene: TRBJ1-2
v_gene: TRBV25-1
abundance: many
d_gene: -
CDR3aa: CASGQRYSTIGYGYTF
CDR3nt: TGTGCCAGCGGTCAGCGGTACTCAACTATCGGGTATGGCTACACCTTC

j_gene: TRBJ1-5
v_gene: TRBV5-1
abundance: few
d_gene: TRBD1
CDR3aa: CASSWDRGSQPQHF
CDR3nt: TGCGCCAGCAGCTGGGACAGGGGAAGTCAGCCCCAGCATTTT

j_gene: TRBJ1-6
v_gene: TRBV5-1
abundance: -
d_gene: -
CDR3aa: CASSRLAGGSPLHF
CDR3nt: TGTGCCAGCAGCCGATTAGCGGGGGGTTCACCCCTCCACTTT

j_gene: TRBJ1-2
v_gene: TRBV9
abundance: many
d_gene: -
CDR3aa: CASSPWAGSNYGYTF
CDR3nt: TGTGCCAGCAGCCCCTGGGCCGGATCTAACTATGGCTACACCTTC

j_gene: TRBJ2-7
v_gene: TRBV14
abundance: many
d_gene: TRBD2
CDR3aa: CASSQGRLADRYEQYF
CDR3nt: TGTGCCAGCAGCCAAGGCCGACTAGCGGACCGCTACGAGCAGTACTTC

j_gene: TRBJ1-2
v_gene: TRBV7-8
abundance: many
d_gene: -
CDR3aa: CASSLAPTDFYGYTF
CDR3nt: TGTGCCAGCAGCTTAGCCCCGACCGACTTCTATGGCTACACCTTC

j_gene: TRBJ2-5
v_gene: TRBV2
abundance: many
d_gene: -
CDR3aa: CASQGGRGQETQYF
CDR3nt: TGTGCCAGCCAGGGGGGGCGGGGGCAAGAGACCCAGTACTTC

j_gene: TRBJ1-5
v_gene: TRBV7-3
abundance: -
d_gene: TRBD1
CDR3aa: CASSLGQGKQPQHF
CDR3nt: TGTGCCAGCAGTTTGGGACAGGGTAAACAGCCCCAGCATTTT

j_gene: TRBJ2-2
v_gene: TRBV7-8
abundance: -
d_gene: -
CDR3aa: CASSARRDGTGELFF
CDR3nt: TGTGCCAGTAGTGCTCGTAGGGACGGCACCGGGGAGCTGTTTTTT

j_gene: TRBJ1-5
v_gene: TRBV5-8
abundance: few
d_gene: -
CDR3aa: CASSWGPGFNQPQHF
CDR3nt: TGTGCCAGCAGCTGGGGGCCAGGGTTCAATCAGCCCCAGCATTTT

j_gene: TRBJ2-7
v_gene: TRBV29-1
abundance: -
d_gene: -
CDR3aa: CSSGGSSKAEQYF
CDR3nt: TGCAGCTCAGGTGGGTCCTCGAAGGCCGAGCAGTACTTC

j_gene: TRBJ2-6
v_gene: TRBV7-2
abundance: many
d_gene: -
CDR3aa: CASNSGFRGANVLTF
CDR3nt: TGTGCCAGCAACTCAGGGTTTCGGGGGGCCAACGTCCTGACTTTC

j_gene: TRBJ2-6
v_gene: TRBV2
abundance: -
d_gene: TRBD1
CDR3aa: CASNRQGIGGANVLTF
CDR3nt: TGTGCCAGCAATCGACAGGGGATCGGTGGGGCCAACGTCCTGACTTTC

j_gene: TRBJ2-7
v_gene: TRBV5-8
abundance: few
d_gene: -
CDR3aa: CASSLGGVISYEQYF
CDR3nt: TGTGCCAGCAGCTTGGGGGGGGTCATCTCCTACGAGCAGTACTTC

j_gene: TRBJ1-1
v_gene: TRBV7-2
abundance: -
d_gene: -
CDR3aa: CASSLVQGLEYTSAFF
CDR3nt: TGTGCCAGCAGTTTAGTGCAGGGGCTGGAATACACTTCCGCTTTCTTT

j_gene: TRBJ2-6
v_gene: TRBV9
abundance: few
d_gene: TRBD1
CDR3aa: CASSVQGVGANVLTF
CDR3nt: TGTGCCAGCAGCGTTCAGGGGGTCGGGGCCAACGTCCTGACTTTC

j_gene: TRBJ2-5
v_gene: TRBV7-8
abundance: -
d_gene: TRBD2
CDR3aa: CASSPGTSGTPLWETQYF
CDR3nt: TGTGCCAGCAGCCCAGGGACTAGCGGGACCCCGCTTTGGGAGACCCAGTACTTC

j_gene: TRBJ1-5
v_gene: TRBV7-8
abundance: many
d_gene: -
CDR3aa: CASSLGLGAGNQPQHF
CDR3nt: TGTGCCAGCAGCTTAGGTCTGGGGGCTGGCAATCAGCCCCAGCATTTT

j_gene: TRBJ1-2
v_gene: TRBV12-3/TRBV12-4
abundance: few
d_gene: TRBD1
CDR3aa: CASTTGDSYPNYGYTF
CDR3nt: TGTGCCAGCACCACCGGGGACAGTTATCCTAACTATGGCTACACCTTC

j_gene: TRBJ2-3
v_gene: TRBV9
abundance: -
d_gene: -
CDR3aa: CASKGEFLDTQYF
CDR3nt: TGTGCCAGCAAGGGGGAGTTCTTAGATACGCAGTATTTT

j_gene: TRBJ1-1
v_gene: TRBV10-3
abundance: many
d_gene: TRBD1
CDR3aa: CAISESVSGTGKSEAFF
CDR3nt: TGTGCCATCAGTGAGTCTGTATCCGGGACAGGGAAGAGTGAAGCTTTCTTT

j_gene: TRBJ2-5
v_gene: TRBV20-1
abundance: once
d_gene: TRBD2
CDR3aa: CSAKISGRGTDTQYF
CDR3nt: TGCAGTGCTAAGATTAGCGGGAGAGGGACAGATACGCAGTACTTC

j_gene: TRBJ2-5
v_gene: TRBV5-6
abundance: many
d_gene: TRBD2
CDR3aa: CASSLGREWETQYF
CDR3nt: TGTGCCAGCAGCTTGGGGCGGGAGTGGGAGACCCAGTACTTC

j_gene: TRBJ1-4
v_gene: TRBV15
abundance: many
d_gene: -
CDR3aa: CATSRARQLNEKLFF
CDR3nt: TGTGCCACCAGCAGAGCGAGGCAGCTTAATGAAAAACTGTTTTTT

j_gene: TRBJ2-2
v_gene: TRBV9
abundance: many
d_gene: -
CDR3aa: CASSVRDTSTGELFF
CDR3nt: TGTGCCAGCAGCGTCCGGGACACCTCAACCGGGGAGCTGTTTTTT

j_gene: TRBJ2-7
v_gene: TRBV29-1
abundance: -
d_gene: TRBD1
CDR3aa: CSSATGTGYEQYF
CDR3nt: TGCAGCAGCGCGACAGGGACCGGCTACGAGCAGTACTTC

j_gene: TRBJ1-3
v_gene: TRBV7-9
abundance: few
d_gene: -
CDR3aa: CASSPSLSGNTIYF
CDR3nt: TGTGCCAGCAGCCCAAGTCTCTCTGGAAACACCATATATTTT